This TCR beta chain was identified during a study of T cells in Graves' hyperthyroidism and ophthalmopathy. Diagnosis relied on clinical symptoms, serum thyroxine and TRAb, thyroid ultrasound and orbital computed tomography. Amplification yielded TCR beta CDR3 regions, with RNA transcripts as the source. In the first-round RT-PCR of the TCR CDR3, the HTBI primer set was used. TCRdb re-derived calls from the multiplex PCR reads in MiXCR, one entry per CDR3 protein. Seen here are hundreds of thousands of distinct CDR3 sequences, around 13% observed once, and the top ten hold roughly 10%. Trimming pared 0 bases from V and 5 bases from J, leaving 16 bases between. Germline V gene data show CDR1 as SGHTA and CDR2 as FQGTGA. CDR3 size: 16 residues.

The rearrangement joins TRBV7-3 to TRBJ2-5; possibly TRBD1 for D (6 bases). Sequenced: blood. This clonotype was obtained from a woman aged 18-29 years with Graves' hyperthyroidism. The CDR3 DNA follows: TGTGCCAGCAGCTTAACTGGTGAGGGGGTCGTCGAGACCCAGTACTTC. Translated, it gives CASSLTGEGVVETQYF.